The source of this T cell receptor beta chain is a study of blood T cell repertoires in COVID-19. For the study at large: Acute and convalescent COVID-19 samples came from the United States, Italy and Spain. PBMCs, B-cell-depleted T cells, or T cells provided the cDNA or gDNA that made up the material.

Per the original methods: How many nucleated cells were present was estimated from reference gene primer amplification. Profiling relied on immunoSEQ multiplex PCR, and the TCRdb table lists in-frame clones only, not all of them. From that table come the V and J calls and clone size; the DNA was used to work out D and trimming. The sample includes roughly 150,000 clones, 84% of them seen just once. The CDR3 sequence is 17 residues long. The ends lost 6 bases at V and 0 bases at J; junction bases unmatched: 4. Germline values: CDR1 MNHEY, CDR2 SVGEGT. The TCR comes from a woman aged 50 to 65 with acute or convalescent COVID-19. The chain combines TRBV6-2 or TRBV6-3 with TRBJ2-6; 11 bases match TRBD1. The sequencing sample was made of peripheral blood. CDR3 residues: CASSRDRGSSGANVLTF. For the CDR3, the DNA is TGTGCCAGCAGCCGGGACAGGGGGAGCTCTGGGGCCAACGTCCTGACTTTC.